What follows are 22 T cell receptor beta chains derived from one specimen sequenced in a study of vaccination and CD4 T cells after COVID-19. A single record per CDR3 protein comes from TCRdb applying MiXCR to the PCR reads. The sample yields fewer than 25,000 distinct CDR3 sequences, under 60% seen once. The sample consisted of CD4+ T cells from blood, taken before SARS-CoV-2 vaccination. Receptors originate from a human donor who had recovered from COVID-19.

The CDR3 bases are TGTGCCAGCAGCCATTGGGGGGACGCCCCGTTCTTT. Amino acids: CASSHWGDAPFF. V is TRBV11-2 and J is TRBJ1-1; possible D gene TRBD1, 5 bases. Germline V gene data show CDR1 as SGHAT and CDR2 as FQNNGV. V shed 5 bases and J shed 14 bases, with 18 bases lying between them. This CDR3 contains 12 residues.

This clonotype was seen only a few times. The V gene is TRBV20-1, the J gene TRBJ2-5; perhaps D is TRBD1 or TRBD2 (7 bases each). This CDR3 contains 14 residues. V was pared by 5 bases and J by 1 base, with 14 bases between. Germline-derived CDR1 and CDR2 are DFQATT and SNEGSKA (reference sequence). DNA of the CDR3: TGCAGTGCTCCCCAGGGGGGGAGCCAAGAGACCCAGTACTTC. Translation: CSAPQGGSQETQYF.

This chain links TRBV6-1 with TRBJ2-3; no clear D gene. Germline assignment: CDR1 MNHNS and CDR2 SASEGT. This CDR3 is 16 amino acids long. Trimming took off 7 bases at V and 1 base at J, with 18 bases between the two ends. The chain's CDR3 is CASTPGIGRGTDTQYF. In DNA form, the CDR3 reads TGTGCCAGCACCCCCGGAATAGGCCGAGGCACAGATACGCAGTATTTT.

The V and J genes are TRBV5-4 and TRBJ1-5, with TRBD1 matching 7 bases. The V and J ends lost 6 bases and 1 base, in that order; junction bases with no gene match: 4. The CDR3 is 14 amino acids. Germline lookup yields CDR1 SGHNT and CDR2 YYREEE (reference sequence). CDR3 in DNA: TGTGCCAGCACCTTACAGGGGAGCAATCAGCCCCAGCATTTT. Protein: CASTLQGSNQPQHF.

This CDR3 is CASSRQGEDGYTF. The CDR3 coding sequence is TGTGCCAGCAGTCGGCAGGGGGAGGATGGCTACACCTTC. The chain links TRBV2 to TRBJ1-2; TRBD1 aligns across 7 bases. The CDR3 is 13 amino acids. The germline gives CDR1 SNHLY, CDR2 FYNNEI. The trim removed 5 bases at V and 6 bases at J, leaving 6 bases unmatched.

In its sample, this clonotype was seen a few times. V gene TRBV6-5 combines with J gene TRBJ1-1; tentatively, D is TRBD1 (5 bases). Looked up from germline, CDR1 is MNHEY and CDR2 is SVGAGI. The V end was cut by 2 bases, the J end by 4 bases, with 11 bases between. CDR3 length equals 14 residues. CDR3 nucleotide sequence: TGTGCCAGCAGTTACGGTCGGGGGAGCACTGAAGCTTTCTTT. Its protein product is CASSYGRGSTEAFF.

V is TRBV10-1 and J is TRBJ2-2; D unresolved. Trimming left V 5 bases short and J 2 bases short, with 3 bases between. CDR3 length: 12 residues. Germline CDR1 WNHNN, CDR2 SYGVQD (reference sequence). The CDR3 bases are TGCGCCAGCAGTTATAACACCGGGGAGCTGTTTTTT. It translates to CASSYNTGELFF.

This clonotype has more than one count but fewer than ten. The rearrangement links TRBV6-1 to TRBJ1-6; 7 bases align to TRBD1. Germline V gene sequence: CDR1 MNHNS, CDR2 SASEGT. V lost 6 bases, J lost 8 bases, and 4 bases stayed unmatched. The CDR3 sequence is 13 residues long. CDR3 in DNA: TGTGCCAGCAGGCTCGACAGGGATTCACCCCTCCACTTT. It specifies CASRLDRDSPLHF.

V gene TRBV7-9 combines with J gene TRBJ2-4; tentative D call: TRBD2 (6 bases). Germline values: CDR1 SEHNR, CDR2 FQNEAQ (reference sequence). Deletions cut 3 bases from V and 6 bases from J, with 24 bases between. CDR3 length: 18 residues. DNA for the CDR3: TGTGCCAGCAGCTTCGACGACCTGCGGACACGGGGAGGAAACATTCAGTACTTC. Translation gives CASSFDDLRTRGGNIQYF.

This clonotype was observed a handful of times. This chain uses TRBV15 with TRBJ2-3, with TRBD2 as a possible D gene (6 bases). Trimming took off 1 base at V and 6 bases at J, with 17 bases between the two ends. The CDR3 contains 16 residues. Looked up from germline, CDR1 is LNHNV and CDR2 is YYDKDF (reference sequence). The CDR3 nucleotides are TGTGCCACCAGCAGAGCGCGACTAGGTGGATACGATACGCAGTATTTT. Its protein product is CATSRARLGGYDTQYF.

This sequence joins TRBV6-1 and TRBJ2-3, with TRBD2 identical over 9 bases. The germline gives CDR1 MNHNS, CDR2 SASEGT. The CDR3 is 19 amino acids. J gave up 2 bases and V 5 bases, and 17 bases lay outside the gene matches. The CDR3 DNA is TGTGCCAGCAGTCCCCGATGGGGAGCGGGAGGCCCCTACACAGATACGCAGTATTTT. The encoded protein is CASSPRWGAGGPYTDTQYF.

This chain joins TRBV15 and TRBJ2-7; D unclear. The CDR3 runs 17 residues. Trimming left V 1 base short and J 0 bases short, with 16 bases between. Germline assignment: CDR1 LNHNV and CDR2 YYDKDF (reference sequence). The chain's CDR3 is CATSRVGEASSSYEQYF. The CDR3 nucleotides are TGTGCCACCAGCAGAGTTGGAGAAGCGAGTAGCTCCTACGAGCAGTACTTC.

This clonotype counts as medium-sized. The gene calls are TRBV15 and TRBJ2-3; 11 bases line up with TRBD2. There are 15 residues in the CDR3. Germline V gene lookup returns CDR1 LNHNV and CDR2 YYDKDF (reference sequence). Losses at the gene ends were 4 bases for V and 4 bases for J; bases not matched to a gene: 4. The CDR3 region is CATSTGLADSDTQYF. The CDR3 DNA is TGTGCCACCAGCACGGGACTAGCGGACTCAGATACGCAGTATTTT.

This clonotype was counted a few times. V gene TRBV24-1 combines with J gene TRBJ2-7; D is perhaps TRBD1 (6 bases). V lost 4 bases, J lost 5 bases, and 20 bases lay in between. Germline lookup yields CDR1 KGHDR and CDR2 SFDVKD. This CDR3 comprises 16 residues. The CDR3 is CATSDHEGHPNHEQYF. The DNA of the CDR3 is TGTGCCACCAGTGACCATGAGGGACACCCAAACCACGAGCAGTACTTC.

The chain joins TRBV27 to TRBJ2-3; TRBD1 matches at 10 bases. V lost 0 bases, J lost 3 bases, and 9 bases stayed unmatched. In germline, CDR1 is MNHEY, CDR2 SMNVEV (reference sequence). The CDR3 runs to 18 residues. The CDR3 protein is CASSLSSTRDRGTDTQYF. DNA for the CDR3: TGTGCCAGCAGTTTATCGTCAACCCGGGACAGGGGAACAGATACGCAGTATTTT.

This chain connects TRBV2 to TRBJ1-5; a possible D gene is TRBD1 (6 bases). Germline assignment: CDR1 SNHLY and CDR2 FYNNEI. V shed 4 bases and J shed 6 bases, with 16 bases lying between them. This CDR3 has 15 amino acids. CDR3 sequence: CASSATGDIVQPQHF. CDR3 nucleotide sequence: TGTGCCAGCAGTGCAACCGGGGACATAGTTCAGCCCCAGCATTTT.

The CDR3 sequence is CASSSALGQAYGYTF. The DNA of the CDR3 is TGTGCCAGCAGCTCGGCCCTGGGACAGGCCTATGGCTACACCTTC. The gene calls are TRBV7-2 and TRBJ1-2, with TRBD1 matching over 8 bases. The CDR3 has 15 amino acids. CDR1 is SGHTA and CDR2 is FQGNSA in the germline V gene. V was clipped by 4 bases and J by 4 bases; unmatched bases: 8.

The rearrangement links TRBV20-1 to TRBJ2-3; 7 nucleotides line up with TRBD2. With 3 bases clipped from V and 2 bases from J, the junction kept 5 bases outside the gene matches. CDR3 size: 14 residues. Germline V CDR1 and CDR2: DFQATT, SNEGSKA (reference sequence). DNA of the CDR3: TGCAGTGCTAGTGTGAGCGGGATCACAGATACGCAGTATTTT. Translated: CSASVSGITDTQYF.

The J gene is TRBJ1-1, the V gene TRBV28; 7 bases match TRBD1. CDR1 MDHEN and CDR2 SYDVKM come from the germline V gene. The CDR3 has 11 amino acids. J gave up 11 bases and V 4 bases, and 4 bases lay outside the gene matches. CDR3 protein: CASSWSTGAFF. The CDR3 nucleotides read TGTGCCAGCAGTTGGTCGACAGGGGCTTTCTTT.

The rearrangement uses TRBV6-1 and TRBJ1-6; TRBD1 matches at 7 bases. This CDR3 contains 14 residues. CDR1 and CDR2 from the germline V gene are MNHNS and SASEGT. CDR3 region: CATKEGANNSPLHF. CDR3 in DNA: TGTGCTACAAAGGAGGGGGCAAATAATTCACCCCTCCACTTT.

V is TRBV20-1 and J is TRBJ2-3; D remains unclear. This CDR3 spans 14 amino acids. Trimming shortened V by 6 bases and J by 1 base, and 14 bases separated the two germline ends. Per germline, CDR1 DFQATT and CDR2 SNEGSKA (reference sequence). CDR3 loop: CSALPQDRTDTQYF. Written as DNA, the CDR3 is TGCAGTGCCCTACCCCAAGACCGCACAGATACGCAGTATTTT.

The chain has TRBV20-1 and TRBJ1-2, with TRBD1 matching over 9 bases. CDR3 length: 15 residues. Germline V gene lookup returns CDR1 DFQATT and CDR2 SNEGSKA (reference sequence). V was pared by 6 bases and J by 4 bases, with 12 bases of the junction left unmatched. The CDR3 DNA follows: TGCAGTGCGCGGACAGGGGCCGCAGAAACCTATGGCTACACCTTC. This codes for CSARTGAAETYGYTF.